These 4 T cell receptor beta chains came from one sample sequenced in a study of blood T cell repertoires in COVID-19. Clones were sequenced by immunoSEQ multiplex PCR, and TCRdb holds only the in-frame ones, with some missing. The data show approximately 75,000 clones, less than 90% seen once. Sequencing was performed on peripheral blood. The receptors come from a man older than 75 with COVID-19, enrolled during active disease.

CDR3 bases: TGTGCCATCAAAAATAAAGCCTGGAACACTGAAGCTTTCTTT. Its translation: CAIKNKAWNTEAFF. The chain carries TRBV10-3 and TRBJ1-1; D remains ambiguous. CDR1 ENHRY and CDR2 SYGVKD come from the germline V gene. The CDR3 length is 14 residues. V dropped 7 bases and J dropped 1 base, with 13 bases sitting between them.

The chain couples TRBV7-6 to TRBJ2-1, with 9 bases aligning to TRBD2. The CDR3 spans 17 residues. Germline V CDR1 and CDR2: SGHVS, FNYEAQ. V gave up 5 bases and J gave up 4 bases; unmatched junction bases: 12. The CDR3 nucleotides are TGTGCCAGCAGCCCCAAAGGTTCTAGCGGGATATACAATGAGCAGTTCTTC. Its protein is CASSPKGSSGIYNEQFF.

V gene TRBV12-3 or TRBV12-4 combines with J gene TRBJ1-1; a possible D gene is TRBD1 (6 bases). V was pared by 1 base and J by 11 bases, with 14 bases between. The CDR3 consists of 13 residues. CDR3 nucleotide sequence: TGTGCCAGCAGTTTAGAGGTAGGGGGTAGGGCTTTCTTT. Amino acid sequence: CASSLEVGGRAFF.

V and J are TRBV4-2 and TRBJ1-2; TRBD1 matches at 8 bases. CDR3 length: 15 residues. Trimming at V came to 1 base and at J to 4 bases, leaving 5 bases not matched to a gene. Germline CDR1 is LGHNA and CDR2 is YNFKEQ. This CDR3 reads CASSQVQGVGYGYTF. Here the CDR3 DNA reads TGTGCCAGCAGCCAAGTACAGGGGGTGGGCTATGGCTACACCTTC.